The sequence of this T cell receptor (beta chain) was determined in a study of cytomegalovirus exposure and HLA in healthy donors (TCRdb year 2017). Regarding the complete study: According to a later analysis, one platform produced both the 100 to 150 validation repertoires and the 700 or so repertoires of the first cohort. The aim of the study was to test whether cataloging public T cell receptors could identify signatures of past pathogen exposure. In addition to the first cohort of approximately 650 subjects, a separate validation cohort of some 120 different subjects was used. The study combined high-throughput TCR immunosequencing, statistical association of individual TCRs with disease status, and machine learning to predict cytomegalovirus infection status. The research as a whole found: The validation cohort had no HLA typing available for a later analysis, so co-occurrence within that cohort was assessed over all 130 or so repertoires. The study listed 164 TCR beta chains as associated with cytomegalovirus. In vitro tests confirmed that a few of the cytomegalovirus-associated TCR beta chains recognize cytomegalovirus antigens. It was suggested by the authors that the approach could potentially be generalized to other disease states and immunological phenotypes. A later analysis found that TCRs clustered in the first cohort also tended to co-occur in the 120 validation repertoires, with approximately 95% of cluster scores above 0. Cytomegalovirus status was reported to be diagnosed by the classifier with high specificity and sensitivity in both the original and validation cohorts. Most TCR sequences were observed very rarely across donors, whereas some public TCRs were present in many individuals.

Unmatched junction bases come to 16, with V trimmed by 5 bases and J by 10 bases. The CDR3 measures 16 amino acids from cysteine to phenylalanine. Only the CDR3 region is kept as DNA, spanning 48 bases read in frame from base 1. CDR1 and CDR2 (MNHEY, SMNVEV) derive from the germline V gene (reference sequence). As to this clone: Its recognized antigen is unknown. Base quality data are lacking; no much larger clone is found one base away.

The donors belonged to the validation cohort of roughly 120 subjects, which was separate from the roughly 700-subject first cohort. Library prep was done by the immunoSEQ multiplex PCR assay. The authors' pipeline ran thus. A statistical classification framework was built to diagnose cytomegalovirus status from the catalog of TCR beta chain sequences. The immuneACCESS repertoire file appears here via TCRdb, limited to in-frame rearrangements. These files lack a portion of the clones; in checked studies, under half of the deficit traces to unresolved V genes, and the cause of the others is not known. The D gene and trimming were derived from the DNA, and the V and J assignments and clone size from that table. In all, the sample holds about 160,000 clones, and around 92% of those were seen once. The ten most abundant clones make up 4.2% of the sample.

The chain couples TRBV27 to TRBJ2-1, and 8 bases in between align with TRBD2. The sample comprised PBMCs. This sequence was found in a man aged 18 to 29 in good health and CMV-seropositive. Here the CDR3 is given as CASSRLTSGAFLEQFF. The base sequence is TGTGCCAGCAGTCGGCTAACTAGCGGAGCCTTCTTGGAGCAGTTCTTC.